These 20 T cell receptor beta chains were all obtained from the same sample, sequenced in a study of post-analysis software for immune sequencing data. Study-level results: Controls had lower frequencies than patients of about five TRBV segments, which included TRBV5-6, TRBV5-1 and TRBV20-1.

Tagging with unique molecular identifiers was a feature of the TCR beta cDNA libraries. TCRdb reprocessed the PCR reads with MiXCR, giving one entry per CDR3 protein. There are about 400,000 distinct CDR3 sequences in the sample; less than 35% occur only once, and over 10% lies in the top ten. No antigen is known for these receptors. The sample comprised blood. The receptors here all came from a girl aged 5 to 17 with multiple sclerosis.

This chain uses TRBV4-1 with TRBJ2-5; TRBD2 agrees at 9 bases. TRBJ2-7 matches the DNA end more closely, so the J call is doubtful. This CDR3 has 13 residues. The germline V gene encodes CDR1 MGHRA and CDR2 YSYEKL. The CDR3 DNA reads TGCGCCAGCAGCGCGGGGGGGCGTTCCGAGCAGTACTTC. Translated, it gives CASSAGGRSEQYF.

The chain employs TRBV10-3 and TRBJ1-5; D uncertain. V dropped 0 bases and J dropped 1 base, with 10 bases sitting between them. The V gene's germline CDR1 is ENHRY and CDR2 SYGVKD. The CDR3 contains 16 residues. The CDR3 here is CAISESSLRSNQPQHF. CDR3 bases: TGTGCCATCAGTGAGTCGTCCTTACGGAGCAATCAGCCCCAGCATTTT.

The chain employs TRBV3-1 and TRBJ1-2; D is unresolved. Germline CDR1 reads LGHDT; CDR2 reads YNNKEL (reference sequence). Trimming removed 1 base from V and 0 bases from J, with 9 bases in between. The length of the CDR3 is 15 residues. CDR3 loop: CASSQGRPANYGYTF. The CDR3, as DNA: TGTGCCAGCAGCCAAGGGAGGCCTGCTAACTATGGCTACACCTTC.

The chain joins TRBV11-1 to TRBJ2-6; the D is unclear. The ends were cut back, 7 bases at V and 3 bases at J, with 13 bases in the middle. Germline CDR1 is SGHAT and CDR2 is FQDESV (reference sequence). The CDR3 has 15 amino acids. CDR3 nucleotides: TGTGCCAGCACGCGTAGAACCGTTGGGGCCAACGTCCTGACTTTC. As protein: CASTRRTVGANVLTF.

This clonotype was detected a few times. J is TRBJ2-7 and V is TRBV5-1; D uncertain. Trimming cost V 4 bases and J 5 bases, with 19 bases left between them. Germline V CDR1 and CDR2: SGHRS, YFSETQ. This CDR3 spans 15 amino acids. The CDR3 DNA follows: TGCGCCAGCAGCAGCTCTAGGATGTCAGGCGACGAGCAGTACTTC. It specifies CASSSSRMSGDEQYF.

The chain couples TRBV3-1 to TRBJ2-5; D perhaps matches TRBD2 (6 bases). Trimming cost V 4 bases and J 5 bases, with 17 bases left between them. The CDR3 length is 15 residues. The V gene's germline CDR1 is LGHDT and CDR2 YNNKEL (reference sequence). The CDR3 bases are TGTGCCAGCAGCCGTCTCGGGAGCGCCCGGGAGACCCAGTACTTC. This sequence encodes CASSRLGSARETQYF.

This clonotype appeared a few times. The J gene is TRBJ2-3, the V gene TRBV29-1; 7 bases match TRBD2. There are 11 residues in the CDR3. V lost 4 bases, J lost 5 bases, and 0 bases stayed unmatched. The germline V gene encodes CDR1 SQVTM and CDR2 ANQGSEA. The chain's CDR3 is CSVAGGDTQYF. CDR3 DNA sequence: TGCAGCGTTGCGGGGGGAGATACGCAGTATTTT.

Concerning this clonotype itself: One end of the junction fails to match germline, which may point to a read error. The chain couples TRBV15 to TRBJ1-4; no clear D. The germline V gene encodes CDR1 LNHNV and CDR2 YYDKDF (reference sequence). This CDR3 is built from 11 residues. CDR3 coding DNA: TGTGTCACCAGCCTCGGGGAAAAACTGTTTTTT. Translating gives CVTSLGEKLFF.

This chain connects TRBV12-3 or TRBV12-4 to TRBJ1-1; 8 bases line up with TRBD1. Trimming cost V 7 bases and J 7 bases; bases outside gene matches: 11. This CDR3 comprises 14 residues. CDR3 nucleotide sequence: TGTGCCAGCACCCTAGGACAGGGTGGGATTGAAGCTTTCTTT. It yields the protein CASTLGQGGIEAFF.

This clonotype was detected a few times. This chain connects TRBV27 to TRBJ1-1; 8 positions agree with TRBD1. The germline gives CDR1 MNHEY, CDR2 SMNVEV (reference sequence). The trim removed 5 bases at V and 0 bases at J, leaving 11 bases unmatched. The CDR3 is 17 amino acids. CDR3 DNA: TGTGCCAGCAGTCCCAGACAGGGGTTTTACATGAACACTGAAGCTTTCTTT. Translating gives CASSPRQGFYMNTEAFF.

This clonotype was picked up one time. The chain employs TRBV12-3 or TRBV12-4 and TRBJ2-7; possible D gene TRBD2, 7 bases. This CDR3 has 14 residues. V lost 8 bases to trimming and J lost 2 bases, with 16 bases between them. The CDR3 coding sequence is TGTGCCAGCTCAAAGAGGGGGGGCCCCTACGAGCAGTACTTC. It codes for CASSKRGGPYEQYF.

DNA of the CDR3: TGCGCCAGCAGCAAAACGGGACAACAAACATCAGCTTTCTTT. Protein product: CASSKTGQQTSAFF. The rearrangement links TRBV4-1 to TRBJ1-1; maybe TRBD1 (6 bases). The CDR3 totals 14 residues. V lost 5 bases and J 10 bases, leaving 20 bases between the germline ends. Germline V CDR1 and CDR2: MGHRA, YSYEKL.

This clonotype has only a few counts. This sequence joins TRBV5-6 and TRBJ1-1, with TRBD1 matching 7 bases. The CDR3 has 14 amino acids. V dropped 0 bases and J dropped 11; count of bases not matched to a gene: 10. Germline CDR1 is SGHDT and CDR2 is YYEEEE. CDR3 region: CASSLEGTASVAFF. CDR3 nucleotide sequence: TGTGCCAGCAGCTTGGAGGGGACAGCGTCTGTTGCTTTCTTT. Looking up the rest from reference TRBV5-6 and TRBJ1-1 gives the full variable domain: DAGVTQSPTHLIKTRGQQVTLRCSPKSGHDTVSWYQQALGQGPQFIFQYYEEEERQRGNFPDRFSGHQFPNYSSELNVNALLLGDSALYLCASSLEGTASVAFFGQGTRLTVV.

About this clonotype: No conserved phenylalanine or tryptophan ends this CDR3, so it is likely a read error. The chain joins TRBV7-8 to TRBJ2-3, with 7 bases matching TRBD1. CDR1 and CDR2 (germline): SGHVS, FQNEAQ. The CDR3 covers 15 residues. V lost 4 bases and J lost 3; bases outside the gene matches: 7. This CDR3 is CASSWTGDRTDTQYL. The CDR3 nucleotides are TGTGCCAGCAGCTGGACAGGTGACCGGACAGATACGCAGTATTTG.

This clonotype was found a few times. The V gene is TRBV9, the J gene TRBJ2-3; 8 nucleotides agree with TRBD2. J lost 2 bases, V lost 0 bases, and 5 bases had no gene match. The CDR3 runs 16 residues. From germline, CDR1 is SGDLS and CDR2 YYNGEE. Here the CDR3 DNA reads TGTGCCAGCAGCGTAGGGGCTAGCGGGTACACAGATACGCAGTATTTT. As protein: CASSVGASGYTDTQYF.

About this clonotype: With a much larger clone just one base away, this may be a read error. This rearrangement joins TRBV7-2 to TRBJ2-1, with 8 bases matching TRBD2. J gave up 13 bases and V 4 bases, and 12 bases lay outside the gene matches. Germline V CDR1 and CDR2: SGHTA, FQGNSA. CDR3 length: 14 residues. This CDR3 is CASSSGGAGETQFF. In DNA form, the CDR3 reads TGTGCCAGCAGCTCCGGGGGGGCCGGAGAGACCCAGTTCTTC.

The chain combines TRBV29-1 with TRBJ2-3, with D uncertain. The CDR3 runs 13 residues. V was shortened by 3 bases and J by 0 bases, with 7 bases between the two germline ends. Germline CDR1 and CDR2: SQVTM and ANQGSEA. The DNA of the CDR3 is TGCAGCGTTGATAGGGATAGCACAGATACGCAGTATTTT. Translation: CSVDRDSTDTQYF.

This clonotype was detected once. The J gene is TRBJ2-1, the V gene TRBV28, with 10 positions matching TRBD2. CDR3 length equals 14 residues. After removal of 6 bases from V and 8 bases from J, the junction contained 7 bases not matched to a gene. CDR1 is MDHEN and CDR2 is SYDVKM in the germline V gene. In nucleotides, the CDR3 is TGTGCCAGCAGCACATCCGGGACTAGCGATGAGCAGTTCTTC. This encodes CASSTSGTSDEQFF.

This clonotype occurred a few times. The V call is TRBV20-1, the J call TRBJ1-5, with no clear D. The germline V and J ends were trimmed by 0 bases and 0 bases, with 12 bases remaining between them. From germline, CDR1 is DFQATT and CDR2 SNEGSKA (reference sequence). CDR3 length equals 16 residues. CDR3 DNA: TGCAGTGCTAGAGAGGGTCGGCAGGTTAGCAATCAGCCCCAGCATTTT. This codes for CSAREGRQVSNQPQHF.

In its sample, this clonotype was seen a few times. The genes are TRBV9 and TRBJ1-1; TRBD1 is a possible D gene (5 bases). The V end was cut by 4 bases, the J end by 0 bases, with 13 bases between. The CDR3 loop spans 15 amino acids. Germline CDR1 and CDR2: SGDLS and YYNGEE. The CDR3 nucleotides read TGTGCCAGCAGCAGCTCAGGGAACCTGAACACTGAAGCTTTCTTT. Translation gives CASSSSGNLNTEAFF.